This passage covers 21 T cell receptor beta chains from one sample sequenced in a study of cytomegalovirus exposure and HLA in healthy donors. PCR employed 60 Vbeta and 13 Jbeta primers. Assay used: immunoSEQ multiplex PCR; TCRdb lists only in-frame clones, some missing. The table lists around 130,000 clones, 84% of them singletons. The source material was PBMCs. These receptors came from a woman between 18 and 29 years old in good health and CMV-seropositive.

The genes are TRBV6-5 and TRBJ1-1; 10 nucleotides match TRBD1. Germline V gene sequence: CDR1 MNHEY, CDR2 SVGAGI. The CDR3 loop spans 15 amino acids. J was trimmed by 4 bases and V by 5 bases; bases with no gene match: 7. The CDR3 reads CASSHDRGQTTEAFF. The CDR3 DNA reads TGTGCCAGCAGTCATGACAGGGGGCAAACCACTGAAGCTTTCTTT.

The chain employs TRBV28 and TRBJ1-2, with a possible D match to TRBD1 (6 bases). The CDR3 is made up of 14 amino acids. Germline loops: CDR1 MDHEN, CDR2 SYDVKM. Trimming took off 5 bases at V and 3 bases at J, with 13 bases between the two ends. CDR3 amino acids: CASSPRTEYYGYTF. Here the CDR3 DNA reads TGTGCCAGCAGTCCCCGGACAGAATACTATGGCTACACCTTC.

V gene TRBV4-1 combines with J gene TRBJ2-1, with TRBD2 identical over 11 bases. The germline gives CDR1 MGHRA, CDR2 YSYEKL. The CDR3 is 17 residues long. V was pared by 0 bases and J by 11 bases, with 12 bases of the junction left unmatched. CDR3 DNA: TGCGCCAGCAGCCAAGATGAAGCACTAGCGGGGGATCCCAAGCAGTTCTTC. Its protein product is CASSQDEALAGDPKQFF.

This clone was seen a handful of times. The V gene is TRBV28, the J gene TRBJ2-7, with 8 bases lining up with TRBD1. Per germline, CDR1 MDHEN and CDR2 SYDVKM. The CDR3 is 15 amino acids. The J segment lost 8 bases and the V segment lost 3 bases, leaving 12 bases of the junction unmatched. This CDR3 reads CASSFNTGTGPQQYF. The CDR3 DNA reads TGTGCCAGCAGTTTTAATACCGGGACAGGCCCCCAGCAGTACTTC.

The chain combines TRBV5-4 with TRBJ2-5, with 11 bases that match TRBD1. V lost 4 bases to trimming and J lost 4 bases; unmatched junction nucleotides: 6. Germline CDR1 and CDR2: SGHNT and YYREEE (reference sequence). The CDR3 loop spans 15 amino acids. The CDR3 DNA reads TGTGCCAGCAGCGTCGGGACAGGGGGAGGAGAGACCCAGTACTTC. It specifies CASSVGTGGGETQYF. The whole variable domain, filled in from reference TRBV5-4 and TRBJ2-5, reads ETGVTQSPTHLIKTRGQQVTLRCSSQSGHNTVSWYQQALGQGPQFIFQYYREEENGRGNFPPRFSGLQFPNYSSELNVNALELDDSALYLCASSVGTGGGETQYFGPGTRLLVL.

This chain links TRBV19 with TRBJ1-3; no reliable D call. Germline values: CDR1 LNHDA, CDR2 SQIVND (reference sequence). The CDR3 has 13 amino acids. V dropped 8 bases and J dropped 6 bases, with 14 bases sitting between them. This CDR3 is CASHMDGENTIYF. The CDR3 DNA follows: TGTGCCAGTCATATGGACGGGGAAAACACCATATATTTT.

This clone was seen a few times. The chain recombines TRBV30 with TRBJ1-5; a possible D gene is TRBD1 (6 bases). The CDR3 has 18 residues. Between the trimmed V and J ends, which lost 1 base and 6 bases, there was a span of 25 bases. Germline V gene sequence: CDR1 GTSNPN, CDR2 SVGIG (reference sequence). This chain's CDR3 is CAWSAYLPRQARVQPQHF. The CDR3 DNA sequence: TGTGCCTGGAGTGCATACCTCCCCAGACAGGCGCGAGTTCAGCCCCAGCATTTT. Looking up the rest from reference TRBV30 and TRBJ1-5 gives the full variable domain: SQTIHQWPATLVQPVGSPLSLECTVEGTSNPNLYWYRQAAGRGLQLLFYSVGIGQISSEVPQNLSASRPQDRQFILSSKKLLLSDSGFYLCAWSAYLPRQARVQPQHFGDGTRLSIL.

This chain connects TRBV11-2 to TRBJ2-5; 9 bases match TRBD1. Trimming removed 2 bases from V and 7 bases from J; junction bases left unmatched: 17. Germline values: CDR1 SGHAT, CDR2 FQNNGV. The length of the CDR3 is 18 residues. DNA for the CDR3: TGTGCCAGCAGCTTAATCCGGGGACCTACAGGGGGCGTTTGGACCCAGTACTTC. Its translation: CASSLIRGPTGGVWTQYF. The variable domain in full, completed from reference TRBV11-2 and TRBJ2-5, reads EAGVAQSPRYKIIEKRQSVAFWCNPISGHATLYWYQQILGQGPKLLIQFQNNGVVDDSQLPKDRFSAERLKGVDSTLKIQPAKLEDSAVYLCASSLIRGPTGGVWTQYFGPGTRLLVL.

The CDR3: CASSWDRDKETISNQPQHF. In DNA form, the CDR3 reads TGTGCCAGTAGTTGGGACCGGGACAAAGAGACTATTAGCAATCAGCCCCAGCATTTT. The rearrangement links TRBV19 to TRBJ1-5; perhaps TRBD1 as D (6 bases). The germline V and J ends were trimmed by 5 bases and 0 bases, with 23 bases remaining between them. The CDR3 is 19 residues long. CDR1 and CDR2 (germline): LNHDA, SQIVND (reference sequence).

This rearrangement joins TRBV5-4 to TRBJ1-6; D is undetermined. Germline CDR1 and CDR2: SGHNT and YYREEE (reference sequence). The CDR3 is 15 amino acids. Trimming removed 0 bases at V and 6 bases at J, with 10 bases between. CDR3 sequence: CASSLGPLANSPLHF. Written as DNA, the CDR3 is TGTGCCAGCAGCTTGGGCCCACTCGCTAATTCACCCCTCCACTTT.

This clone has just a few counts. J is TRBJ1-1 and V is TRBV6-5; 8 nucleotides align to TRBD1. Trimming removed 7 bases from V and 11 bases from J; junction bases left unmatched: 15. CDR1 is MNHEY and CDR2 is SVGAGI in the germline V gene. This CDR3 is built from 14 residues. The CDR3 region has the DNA TGTGCCAGCAAGGACCCGGGACAGGCGTTTGGGGCTTTCTTT. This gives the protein CASKDPGQAFGAFF.

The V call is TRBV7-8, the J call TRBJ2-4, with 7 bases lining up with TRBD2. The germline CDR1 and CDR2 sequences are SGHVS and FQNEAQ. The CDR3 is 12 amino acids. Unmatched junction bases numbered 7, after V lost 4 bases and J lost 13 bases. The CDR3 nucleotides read TGTGCCAGCAGCTCCGCGGAGGGAGGGCAGTACTTC. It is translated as CASSSAEGGQYF.

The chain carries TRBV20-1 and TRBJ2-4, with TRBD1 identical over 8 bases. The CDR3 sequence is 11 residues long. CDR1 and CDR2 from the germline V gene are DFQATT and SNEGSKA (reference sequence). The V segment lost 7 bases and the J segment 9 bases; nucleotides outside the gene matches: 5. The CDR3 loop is CSGQGAGIQYF. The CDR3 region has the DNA TGCAGTGGGCAGGGGGCAGGCATTCAGTACTTC.

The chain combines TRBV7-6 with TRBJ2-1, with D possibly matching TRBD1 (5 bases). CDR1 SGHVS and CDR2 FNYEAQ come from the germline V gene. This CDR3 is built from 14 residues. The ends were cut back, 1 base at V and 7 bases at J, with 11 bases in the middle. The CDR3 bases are TGTGCCAGCAGCTTAGGCAGGGCAGGGAATGAGCAGTTCTTC. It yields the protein CASSLGRAGNEQFF.

CDR3 sequence: CASSQIDRAVYEQYF. Written as DNA, the CDR3 is TGTGCCAGCAGTCAAATCGACAGGGCGGTCTACGAGCAGTACTTC. The genes are TRBV6-5 and TRBJ2-7; 7 bases map to TRBD1. V was pared by 5 bases and J by 3 bases, with 10 bases of the junction left unmatched. Germline V CDR1 and CDR2: MNHEY, SVGAGI. The CDR3 is 15 residues long.

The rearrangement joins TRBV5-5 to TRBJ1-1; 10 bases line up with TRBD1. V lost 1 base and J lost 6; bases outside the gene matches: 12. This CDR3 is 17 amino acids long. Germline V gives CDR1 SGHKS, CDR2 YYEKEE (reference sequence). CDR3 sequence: CASSLFSVRDRGSEAFF. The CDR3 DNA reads TGTGCCAGCAGCTTGTTCTCTGTAAGGGACAGGGGATCTGAAGCTTTCTTT.

CDR3 protein: CASSPATRGEETQYF. In nucleotides, the CDR3 is TGTGCCAGCAGCCCAGCCACGCGGGGGGAAGAGACCCAGTACTTC. The chain recombines TRBV4-2 with TRBJ2-5; the match to TRBD2 covers 8 bases. In germline, CDR1 is LGHNA, CDR2 YNFKEQ. CDR3 size: 15 residues. The ends lost 4 bases at V and 3 bases at J; junction bases unmatched: 7.

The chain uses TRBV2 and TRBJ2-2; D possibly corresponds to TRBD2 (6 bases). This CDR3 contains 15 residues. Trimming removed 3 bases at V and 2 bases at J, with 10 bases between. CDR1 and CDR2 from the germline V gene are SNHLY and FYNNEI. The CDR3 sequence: CASSEGLLNTGELFF. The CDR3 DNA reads TGTGCCAGCAGTGAGGGACTTCTTAACACCGGGGAGCTGTTTTTT.

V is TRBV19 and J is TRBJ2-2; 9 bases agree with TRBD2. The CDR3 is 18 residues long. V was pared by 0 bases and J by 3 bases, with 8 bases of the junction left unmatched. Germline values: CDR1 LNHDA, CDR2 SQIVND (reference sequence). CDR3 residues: CASSIELRRGGHTGELFF. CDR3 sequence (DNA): TGTGCCAGTAGTATAGAACTTCGGCGGGGGGGCCACACCGGGGAGCTGTTTTTT.

The DNA of the CDR3 is TGTGCCATCAGTGGCCCAGAGGGGGTCCTCTATGGCTACACCTTC. This gives the protein CAISGPEGVLYGYTF. The rearrangement joins TRBV10-3 to TRBJ1-2, with D perhaps matching TRBD1 (6 bases). The CDR3 runs 15 residues. CDR1 and CDR2 (germline): ENHRY, SYGVKD. V was clipped by 4 bases and J by 4 bases, with 16 bases between them.

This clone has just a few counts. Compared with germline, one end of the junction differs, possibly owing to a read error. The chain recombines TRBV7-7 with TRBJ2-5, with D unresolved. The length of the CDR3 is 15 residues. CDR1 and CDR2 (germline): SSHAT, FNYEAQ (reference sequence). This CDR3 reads CASSPASFSQETQYF. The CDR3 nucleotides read TGTGCTAGCAGCCCCGCATCTTTCAGCCAAGAGACCCAGTACTTC.